The source of this T cell receptor beta chain is a study of cytotoxic CD8 clonotypes in ibrutinib-treated CLL. Study summary: A median 12 months of treatment, range 6 to 36, preceded the collection of response samples. Findings and caveats of the study: Progressing patients had sampling times that differed from those of sustained-remission patients. Clonality showed a rise at ibrutinib response that reversed toward baseline at progression.

TCR beta library input comprised about 2 micrograms of genomic DNA from cryopreserved PBMCs. Worth noting for this clone: What it recognizes is unknown.

V lost 0 bases to trimming and J lost 3 bases, with 12 bases between them. Germline CDR1 reads MNHEY; CDR2 reads SVGAGI. CDR3 length: 16 residues. TCRdb's copy holds only in-frame clones and misses some; the assay was immunoSEQ multiplex PCR. In the table there are more than 110,000 clones, 85% to 95% of which are singletons. This chain uses TRBV6-5 with TRBJ2-1, with D perhaps TRBD2 (5 bases). The TCR was taken from a human donor with chronic lymphocytic leukemia. The input for sequencing was PBMCs, taken after 12 months of ibrutinib treatment. As DNA, the CDR3 is TGTGCCAGCAGTTACTCGGGAGTGGACCTCTACAATGAGCAGTTCTTC. Residues: CASSYSGVDLYNEQFF.